This T cell receptor (beta chain) was sequenced during a study of cytomegalovirus exposure and HLA in healthy donors. Despite likely unrecorded immune exposures, the donors were nominally healthy at the time of sampling. The PCR employed 60 Vbeta primers together with 13 Jbeta primers. The table came from immunoSEQ multiplex PCR; TCRdb's copy has only in-frame clones and leaves some out. In the table there are approximately 170,000 clones, 65% to 85% of which are singletons. A note on this clone: What it binds is not known.

V was pared by 4 bases and J by 3 bases, with 3 bases of the junction left unmatched. The CDR3 runs 14 residues. Germline values: CDR1 SGHDT, CDR2 YYEEEE. General study points: The study found most TCR sequences rare, yet found some public TCRs in many donors.

The origin of this receptor is a woman under 30 in good health and CMV-seronegative. Specimen: PBMCs. V is TRBV5-6 and J is TRBJ1-4, with TRBD1 matching over 7 bases. This chain's CDR3 is CASSKGAANEKLFF. In DNA form, the CDR3 reads TGTGCCAGCAGCAAGGGGGCAGCTAATGAAAAACTGTTTTTT.